These 17 T cell receptor beta chains were all obtained from the same sample, sequenced in a study of T cell clonality in common variable immunodeficiency (dated by TCRdb to between 2014 and 2017). Study-level results and caveats: Reportedly, TCRbeta sequences from CVID had fewer deletions and N-nucleotide insertions, and highly modified clones with 13 or more V deletions were absent from CVID.

Libraries were made using the immunoSEQ multiplex PCR assay. The table was pulled from immuneACCESS by TCRdb, which kept in-frame rearrangements only. Such tables lose some clones; where checked, under half of the loss comes from unresolved V genes, and the rest has no known cause. The table notes tens of thousands of clones here, none of them singletons. Together, the top ten hold 5% to 6.5% of the sample. Antigen specificity for these receptors is unknown. The material sequenced was peripheral blood mononuclear cells. These receptors all come from a human donor with common variable immunodeficiency.

This clone appeared many times. The CDR3 end is not reached by the read, which stops 3 residues before it; the germline J gene fills it in. V usage is TRBV7-6 and J usage is TRBJ2-7, with D tentatively TRBD1 (5 bases). The CDR3 consists of 18 residues. From germline, CDR1 is SGHVS and CDR2 FNYEAQ. The ends were cut back, 5 bases at V and 2 bases at J, with 25 bases in the middle. CDR3 in amino acids: CASSTSQGPAWSPYEQYF. CDR3 DNA, as far as it was read: TGTGCCAGCAGCACCTCCCAGGGCCCCGCCTGGTCCCCCTACGAG.

With respect to this clone: The read halts 3 residues ahead of the CDR3 end, with the missing end drawn from the germline J gene. V is TRBV5-5 and J is TRBJ2-5; 10 nucleotides align to TRBD2. Germline V gives CDR1 SGHKS, CDR2 YYEKEE (reference sequence). This CDR3 has 15 residues. J lost 4 bases, V lost 1 base, and 4 bases had no gene match. The covered CDR3 bases are TGTGCCAGCAGCTTGTTAGCGGGAGGAGGAGAGACC. It is translated as CASSLLAGGGET. The whole CDR3 protein is CASSLLAGGGETQYF.

In this sample, this clone turned up many times. This CDR3 reads CASLERGRTTDTQYF. The part of the CDR3 DNA that was read is TGTGCCAGCCTGGAGCGGGGGAGAACCACAGATACG. This rearrangement joins TRBV18 to TRBJ2-3; 8 nucleotides agree with TRBD2. The CDR3 goes on 3 residues after the read ends, and that part is filled in from the germline J gene. Trimming removed 8 bases from V and 2 bases from J; junction bases left unmatched: 9. Germline V gene data show CDR1 as KGHSH and CDR2 as LQKENI. The CDR3 length is 15 residues.

This clone was seen ten or more times. The CDR3 DNA, read in part, is TGTGCCAGCAGCCGGACAGACCACGAG. This gives the protein CASSRTDHE. The whole CDR3 protein reads CASSRTDHEQYF. V gene TRBV4-2 combines with J gene TRBJ2-7; D is possibly TRBD1 (6 bases). From the germline J gene comes the end of the CDR3, since the read stops 3 residues before it. This CDR3 contains 12 residues. Germline CDR1 is LGHNA and CDR2 is YNFKEQ. V lost 4 bases, J lost 5 bases, and 9 bases lay in between.

This clone was seen a handful of times. The read falls 3 residues short of the CDR3 end, and the missing part is taken from the germline J gene. The gene calls are TRBV2 and TRBJ2-3; D is perhaps TRBD2 (5 bases). In germline, CDR1 is SNHLY, CDR2 FYNNEI. The CDR3 sequence is 15 residues long. With 4 bases removed from V and 4 bases from J, the gap between germline ends came to 15 bases. The sequenced CDR3 bases are TGTGCCAGCAGTGTATCGGGGATTTTGGCAGATACG. As protein: CASSVSGILADT. The whole CDR3 region reads CASSVSGILADTQYF. Based on the CDR3 plus reference TRBV2 and TRBJ2-3, the full variable domain is EPEVTQTPSHQVTQMGQEVILRCVPISNHLYFYWYRQILGQKVEFLVSFYNNEISEKSEIFDDQFSVERPDGSNFTLKIRSTKLEDSAMYFCASSVSGILADTQYFGPGTRLTVL.

This clone was seen only a few times. Read data end 3 residues before the CDR3 end; the end is taken from the germline J gene. This chain links TRBV19 with TRBJ2-7; the D gene is possibly TRBD2 (5 bases). Germline V gene sequence: CDR1 LNHDA, CDR2 SQIVND (reference sequence). This CDR3 contains 13 residues. V was pared by 3 bases and J by 6 bases, with 12 bases between. This chain's CDR3 is CASSIEGSLEQYF. The CDR3 DNA, read in part, is TGTGCCAGTAGTATCGAGGGTTCGCTCGAG.

A few counts support this clone. The CDR3 end is not reached by the read, which stops 3 residues before it; the germline J gene fills it in. V is TRBV2 and J is TRBJ2-7; 11 bases match TRBD2. V lost 8 bases and J lost 3; bases outside the gene matches: 9. The germline gives CDR1 SNHLY, CDR2 FYNNEI. There are 15 residues in the CDR3. The CDR3 loop is CASGERLAGYYEQYF. The sequenced CDR3 bases are TGTGCCAGCGGCGAACGACTAGCGGGATACTACGAG.

This clone was recorded at least ten times. The read finishes 3 residues shy of the CDR3 end, and the germline J gene is used to complete it. V and J are TRBV6-2 or TRBV6-3 and TRBJ2-5; 12 positions match TRBD2. V gave up 5 bases and J gave up 2 bases; unmatched junction bases: 6. Germline V lookup: CDR1 MNHEY, CDR2 SVGEGT. This CDR3 contains 16 residues. The CDR3 DNA, read in part, is TGTGCCAGCAGTCCCGGACTAGCGGGGCTTCAAGAGACC. This codes for CASSPGLAGLQET. The full-length CDR3 reads as CASSPGLAGLQETQYF.

This clone was recorded many times. The read ends 3 residues before the CDR3 terminus; that terminus is restored from the germline J gene. The chain carries TRBV5-4 and TRBJ1-1; D unresolved. Trimming shortened V by 4 bases and J by 2 bases, and 9 bases separated the two germline ends. CDR3 size: 13 residues. Germline CDR1 reads SGHNT; CDR2 reads YYREEE (reference sequence). Incomplete CDR3 DNA: TGTGCCAGCAGCCAGACTACTAACACTGAA. It translates to CASSQTTNTE. The whole CDR3 is CASSQTTNTEAFF.

Turning to this clone: The read ends 3 residues shy of where the CDR3 ends; the end is completed using the germline J gene. The gene calls are TRBV6-2 or TRBV6-3 and TRBJ2-5, with 12 bases fitting TRBD2. The CDR3 is 16 residues long. With 4 bases clipped from V and 4 bases from J, the junction kept 7 bases outside the gene matches. Germline V CDR1 and CDR2: MNHEY, SVGEGT. Partial CDR3 DNA: TGTGCCAGCAGTTCCCTAGCGGGGGGGCCGGGAGAGACC. Its protein is CASSSLAGGPGET. The whole CDR3 region reads CASSSLAGGPGETQYF.

Many counts were recorded for this clone. The observed sequence ends 3 residues before the CDR3 terminus, with the missing tail filled in from the germline J gene. The chain joins TRBV20-1 to TRBJ1-1; TRBD1 aligns across 10 bases. CDR3 length: 18 residues. Per germline, CDR1 DFQATT and CDR2 SNEGSKA (reference sequence). CDR3 DNA (partial): TGCAGTGCTAGCCAGCCGACAGGGGGCGGCACTAGCGGGAGGGCC. Translation gives CSASQPTGGGTSGRA. The entire CDR3 sequence reads CSASQPTGGGTSGRAAFF.

This clone has a count of ten or more. The missing CDR3 end, 3 residues past where the read stops, is filled in from the germline J gene. The chain couples TRBV5-6 to TRBJ2-7, with D maybe TRBD1 (5 bases). The V end was cut by 2 bases, the J end by 5 bases, with 11 bases between. Germline-derived CDR1 and CDR2 are SGHDT and YYEEEE. CDR3 size: 13 residues. The CDR3 sequence is CASSFSGNHEQYF. Incomplete CDR3 DNA: TGTGCCAGCAGCTTCTCAGGGAACCACGAG.

The CDR3 loop is CASSLGLLDGELFF. The covered CDR3 bases are TGTGCCAGCAGCTTGGGACTACTTGACGGGGAG. The rearrangement links TRBV7-2 to TRBJ2-2; the match to TRBD2 covers 7 bases. Read data end 3 residues before the CDR3 end; the end is taken from the germline J gene. The junction had 5 bases not matched to a gene; V was cut back by 3 bases and J by 7 bases. The CDR3 is 14 residues long. Germline V lookup: CDR1 SGHTA, CDR2 FQGNSA.

A note on this clone: The read ends 3 residues shy of where the CDR3 ends; the end is completed using the germline J gene. This sequence joins TRBV10-3 and TRBJ2-5, with a weak D call TRBD1 (5 bases). The CDR3 runs to 12 residues. CDR1 is ENHRY, CDR2 SYGVKD, per germline. The ends were cut back, 6 bases at V and 5 bases at J, with 10 bases in the middle. This CDR3 reads CAISPNRETQYF. Partial CDR3 DNA: TGTGCCATCAGCCCCAACAGGGAGACC.

In this sample, this clone turned up a few times. The read finishes 3 residues shy of the CDR3 end, and the germline J gene is used to complete it. The rearrangement links TRBV18 to TRBJ2-2, with TRBD2 matching 9 bases. V trimming: 4 bases; J trimming: 4 bases; junction bases outside the gene matches: 4. The CDR3 has 15 amino acids. The germline gives CDR1 KGHSH, CDR2 LQKENI. CDR3 bases read: TGTGCCAGCTCACGGACTAGCGAGGGCACCGGGGAG. This codes for CASSRTSEGTGE. The whole CDR3 protein is CASSRTSEGTGELFF.

As regards this clone: The observed sequence ends 3 residues before the CDR3 terminus, with the missing tail filled in from the germline J gene. This chain connects TRBV20-1 to TRBJ2-7; 7 bases fit TRBD1. V shed 5 bases, J shed 0 bases, and the junction held 13 bases outside the gene matches. Per the germline V gene, CDR1 is DFQATT and CDR2 is SNEGSKA (reference sequence). This CDR3 region has 16 residues. Partial CDR3 DNA: TGCAGTGCTGGAATCGCAAAGGGACAGCGCTCCTACGAG. Residues: CSAGIAKGQRSYE. From start to end, the CDR3 is CSAGIAKGQRSYEQYF.

A remark on this clone: The missing CDR3 end, 3 residues past where the read stops, is filled in from the germline J gene. The chain uses TRBV19 and TRBJ1-2; TRBD1 agrees at 7 bases. This CDR3 has 12 residues. J gave up 6 bases and V 10 bases, and 8 bases lay outside the gene matches. Germline values: CDR1 LNHDA, CDR2 SQIVND (reference sequence). The CDR3 sequence: CATYRGINGYTF. The sequenced CDR3 bases are TGTGCCACTTACAGGGGAATAAATGGC.